The 2 T cell receptor beta chains given below trace back to one sample, sequenced in a study of identical twins. TCRdb passed the 5' RACE reads through MiXCR, listing each CDR3 protein once. The sample shows 350,000 to 450,000 distinct CDR3 sequences, approximately 18% of them seen only once. Sequenced: naive T cells sorted from blood. The receptor source for this set is a man in his fifties in good health.

This clonotype was picked up many times. The V call is TRBV5-1, the J call TRBJ2-3, with 13 bases that match TRBD2. V gave up 2 bases and J gave up 0 bases; unmatched junction bases: 6. The CDR3 length is 18 residues. CDR1 is SGHRS and CDR2 is YFSETQ in the germline V gene. The CDR3 is CASSLPLAGGPSTDTQYF. The DNA of the CDR3 is TGCGCCAGCAGCTTACCACTAGCGGGGGGGCCGAGCACAGATACGCAGTATTTT.

This clonotype turned up a few times. The chain combines TRBV4-2 with TRBJ2-7, with a possible D match to TRBD2 (6 bases). Germline lookup yields CDR1 LGHNA and CDR2 YNFKEQ. The CDR3 contains 15 residues. Trimming cost V 4 bases and J 0 bases, with 13 bases left between them. This CDR3 reads CASSPEKAGSYEQYF. The CDR3 coding sequence is TGTGCCAGCAGCCCCGAAAAAGCGGGCTCCTACGAGCAGTACTTC.